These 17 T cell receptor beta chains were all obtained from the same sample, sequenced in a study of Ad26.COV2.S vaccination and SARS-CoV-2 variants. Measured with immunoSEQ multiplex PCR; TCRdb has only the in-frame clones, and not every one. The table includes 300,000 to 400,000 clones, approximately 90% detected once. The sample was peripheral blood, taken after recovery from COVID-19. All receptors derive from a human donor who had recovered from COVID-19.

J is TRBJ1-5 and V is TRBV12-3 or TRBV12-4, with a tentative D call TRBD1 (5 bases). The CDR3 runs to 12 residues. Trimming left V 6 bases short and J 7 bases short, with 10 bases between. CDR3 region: CASRHRGQPQHF. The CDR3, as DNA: TGTGCCAGCAGACATAGGGGACAGCCCCAGCATTTT.

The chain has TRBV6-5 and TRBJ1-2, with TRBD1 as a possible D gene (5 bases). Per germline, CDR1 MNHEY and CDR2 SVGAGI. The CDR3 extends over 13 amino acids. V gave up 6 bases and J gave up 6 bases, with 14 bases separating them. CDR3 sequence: CASSLQGLDGYTF. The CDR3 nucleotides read TGTGCCAGCAGCCTCCAGGGCCTGGATGGCTACACCTTC.

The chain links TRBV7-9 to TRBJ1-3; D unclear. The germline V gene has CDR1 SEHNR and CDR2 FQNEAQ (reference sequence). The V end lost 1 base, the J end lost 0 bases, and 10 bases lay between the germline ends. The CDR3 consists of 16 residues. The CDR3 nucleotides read TGTGCCAGCAGCTTAGGATCTGGCCGCTCTGGAAACACCATATATTTT. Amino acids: CASSLGSGRSGNTIYF.

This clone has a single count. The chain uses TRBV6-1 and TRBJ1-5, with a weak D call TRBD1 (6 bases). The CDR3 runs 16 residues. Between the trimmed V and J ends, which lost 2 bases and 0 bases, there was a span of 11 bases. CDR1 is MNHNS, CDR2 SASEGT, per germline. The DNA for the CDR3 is TGTGCCAGCAGTGAATTAGGGGGGTTTAGCAATCAGCCCCAGCATTTT. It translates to CASSELGGFSNQPQHF.

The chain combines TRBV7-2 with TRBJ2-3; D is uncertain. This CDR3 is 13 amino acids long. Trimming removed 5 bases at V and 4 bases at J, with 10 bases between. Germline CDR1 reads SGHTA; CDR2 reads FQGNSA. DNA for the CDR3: TGTGCCAGCAGCGAGCGTAGAGCAGATACGCAGTATTTT. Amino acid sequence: CASSERRADTQYF.

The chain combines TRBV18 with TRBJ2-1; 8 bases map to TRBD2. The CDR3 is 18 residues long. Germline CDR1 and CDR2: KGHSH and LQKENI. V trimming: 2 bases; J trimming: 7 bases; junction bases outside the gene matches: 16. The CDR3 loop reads CASSPIEAGGQFGNEQFF. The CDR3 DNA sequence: TGTGCCAGCTCACCAATTGAGGCGGGGGGCCAATTCGGTAATGAGCAGTTCTTC.

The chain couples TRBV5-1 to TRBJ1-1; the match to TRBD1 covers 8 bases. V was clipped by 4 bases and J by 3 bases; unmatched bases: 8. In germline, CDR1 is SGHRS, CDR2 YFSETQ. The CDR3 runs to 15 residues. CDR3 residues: CASSGWTGFDTEAFF. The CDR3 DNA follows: TGCGCCAGCAGCGGGTGGACAGGGTTTGACACTGAAGCTTTCTTT.

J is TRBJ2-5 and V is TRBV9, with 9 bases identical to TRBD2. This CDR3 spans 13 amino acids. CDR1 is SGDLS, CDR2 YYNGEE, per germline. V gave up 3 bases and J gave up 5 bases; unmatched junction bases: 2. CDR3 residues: CASSDGLAETQYF. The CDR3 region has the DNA TGTGCCAGCAGCGACGGACTAGCGGAGACCCAGTACTTC.

The CDR3 loop reads CASSPGWEQYF. CDR3 in DNA: TGTGCCAGCAGCCCTGGGTGGGAGCAGTACTTC. J is TRBJ2-7 and V is TRBV7-9; D uncertain. CDR3 length: 11 amino acids. Per germline, CDR1 SEHNR and CDR2 FQNEAQ (reference sequence). V was trimmed by 5 bases and J by 7 bases, leaving 9 bases between them.

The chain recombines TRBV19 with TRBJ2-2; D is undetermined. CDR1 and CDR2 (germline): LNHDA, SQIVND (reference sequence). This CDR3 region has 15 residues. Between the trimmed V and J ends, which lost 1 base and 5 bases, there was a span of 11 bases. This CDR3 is CASSIVPVGTGELFF. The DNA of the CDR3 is TGTGCCAGTAGTATAGTCCCCGTCGGGACCGGGGAGCTGTTTTTT.

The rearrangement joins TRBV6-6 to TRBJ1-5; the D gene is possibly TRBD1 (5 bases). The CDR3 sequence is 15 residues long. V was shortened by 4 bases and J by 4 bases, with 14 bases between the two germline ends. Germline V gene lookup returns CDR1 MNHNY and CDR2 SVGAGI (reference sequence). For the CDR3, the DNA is TGTGCCAGCAGTTCCTCGCCCTACAGGAATCAGCCCCAGCATTTT. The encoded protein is CASSSSPYRNQPQHF.

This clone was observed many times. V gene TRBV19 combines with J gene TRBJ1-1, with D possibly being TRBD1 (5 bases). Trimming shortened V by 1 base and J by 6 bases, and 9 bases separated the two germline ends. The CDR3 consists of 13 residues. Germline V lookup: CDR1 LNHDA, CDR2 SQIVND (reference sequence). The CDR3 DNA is TGTGCCAGTAGTATAGGGGGGGGAGCTGAAGCTTTCTTT. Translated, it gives CASSIGGGAEAFF. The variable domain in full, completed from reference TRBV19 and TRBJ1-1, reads DGGITQSPKYLFRKEGQNVTLSCEQNLNHDAMYWYRQDPGQGLRLIYYSQIVNDFQKGDIAEGYSVSREKKESFPLTVTSAQKNPTAFYLCASSIGGGAEAFFGQGTRLTVV.

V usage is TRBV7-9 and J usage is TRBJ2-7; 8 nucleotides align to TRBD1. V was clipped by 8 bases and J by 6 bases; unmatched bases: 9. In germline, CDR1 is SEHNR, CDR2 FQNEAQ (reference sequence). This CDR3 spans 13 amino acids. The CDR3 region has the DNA TGTGCCAGCGACCCAGGGGGCTTGGGCGAGCAGTACTTC. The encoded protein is CASDPGGLGEQYF.

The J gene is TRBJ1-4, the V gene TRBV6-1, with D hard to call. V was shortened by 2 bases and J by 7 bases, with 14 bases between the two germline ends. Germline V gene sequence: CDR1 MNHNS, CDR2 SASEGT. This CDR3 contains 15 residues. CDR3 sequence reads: CASSETAAKSEKLFF. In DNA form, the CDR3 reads TGTGCCAGCAGTGAAACGGCCGCCAAGAGTGAAAAACTGTTTTTT.

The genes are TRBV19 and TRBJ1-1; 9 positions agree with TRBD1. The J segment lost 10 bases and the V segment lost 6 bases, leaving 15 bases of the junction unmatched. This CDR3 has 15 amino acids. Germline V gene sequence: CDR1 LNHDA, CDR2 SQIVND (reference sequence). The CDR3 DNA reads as TGTGCCAGTAGCAGGGACAGGGTCGAGTATAATGGAGCTTTCTTT. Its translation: CASSRDRVEYNGAFF.

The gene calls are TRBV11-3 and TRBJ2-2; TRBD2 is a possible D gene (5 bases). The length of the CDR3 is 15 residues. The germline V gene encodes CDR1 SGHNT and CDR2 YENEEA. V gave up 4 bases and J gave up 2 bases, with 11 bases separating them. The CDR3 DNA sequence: TGTGCCAGCAGCTCCGAGGAGGCTAACACCGGGGAGCTGTTTTTT. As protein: CASSSEEANTGELFF.

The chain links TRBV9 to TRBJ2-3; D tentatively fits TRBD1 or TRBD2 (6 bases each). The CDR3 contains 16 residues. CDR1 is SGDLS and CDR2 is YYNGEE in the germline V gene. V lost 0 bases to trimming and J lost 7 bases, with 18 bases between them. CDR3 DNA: TGTGCCAGCAGCGTAGGGGGGGCTAGCCTAGACCATACGCAGTATTTT. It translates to CASSVGGASLDHTQYF.